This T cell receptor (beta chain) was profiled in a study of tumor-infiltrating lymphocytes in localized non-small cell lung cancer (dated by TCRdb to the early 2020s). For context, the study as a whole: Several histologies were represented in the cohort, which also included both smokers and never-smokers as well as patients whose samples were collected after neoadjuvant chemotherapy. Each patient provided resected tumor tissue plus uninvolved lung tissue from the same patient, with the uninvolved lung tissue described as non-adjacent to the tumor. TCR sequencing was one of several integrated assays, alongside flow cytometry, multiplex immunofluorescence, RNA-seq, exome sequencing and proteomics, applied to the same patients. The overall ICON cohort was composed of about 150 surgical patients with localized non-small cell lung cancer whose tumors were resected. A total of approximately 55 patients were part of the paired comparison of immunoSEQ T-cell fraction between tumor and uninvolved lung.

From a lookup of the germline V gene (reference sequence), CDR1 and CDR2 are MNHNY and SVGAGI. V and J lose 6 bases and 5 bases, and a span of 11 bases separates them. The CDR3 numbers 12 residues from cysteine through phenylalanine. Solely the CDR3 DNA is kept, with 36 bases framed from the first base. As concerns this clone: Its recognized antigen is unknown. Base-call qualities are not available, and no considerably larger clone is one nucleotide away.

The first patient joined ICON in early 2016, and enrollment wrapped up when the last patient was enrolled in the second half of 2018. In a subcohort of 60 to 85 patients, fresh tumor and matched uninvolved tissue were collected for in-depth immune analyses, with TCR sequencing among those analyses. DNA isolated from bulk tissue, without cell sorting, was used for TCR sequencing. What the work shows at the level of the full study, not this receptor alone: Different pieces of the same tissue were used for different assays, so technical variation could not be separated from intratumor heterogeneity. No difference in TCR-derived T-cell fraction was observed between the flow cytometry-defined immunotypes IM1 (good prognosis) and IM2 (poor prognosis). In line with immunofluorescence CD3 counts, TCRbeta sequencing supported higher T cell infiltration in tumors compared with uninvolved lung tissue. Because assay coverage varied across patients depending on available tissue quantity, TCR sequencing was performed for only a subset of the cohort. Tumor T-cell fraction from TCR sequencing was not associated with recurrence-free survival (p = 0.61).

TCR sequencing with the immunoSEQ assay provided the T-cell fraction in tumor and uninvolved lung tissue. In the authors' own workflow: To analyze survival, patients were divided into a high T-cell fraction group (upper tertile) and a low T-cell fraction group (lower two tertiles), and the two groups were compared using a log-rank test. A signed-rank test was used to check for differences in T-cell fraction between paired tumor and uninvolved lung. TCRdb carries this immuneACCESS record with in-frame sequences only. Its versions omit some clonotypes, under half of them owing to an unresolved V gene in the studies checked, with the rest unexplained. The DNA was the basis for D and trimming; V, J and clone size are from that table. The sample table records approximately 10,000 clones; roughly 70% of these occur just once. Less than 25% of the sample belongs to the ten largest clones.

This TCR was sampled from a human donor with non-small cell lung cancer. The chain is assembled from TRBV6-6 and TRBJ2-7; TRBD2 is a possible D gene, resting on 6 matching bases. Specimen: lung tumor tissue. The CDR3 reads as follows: CASSWGDHEQYF. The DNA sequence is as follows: TGTGCCAGCAGCTGGGGGGACCACGAGCAGTACTTC.